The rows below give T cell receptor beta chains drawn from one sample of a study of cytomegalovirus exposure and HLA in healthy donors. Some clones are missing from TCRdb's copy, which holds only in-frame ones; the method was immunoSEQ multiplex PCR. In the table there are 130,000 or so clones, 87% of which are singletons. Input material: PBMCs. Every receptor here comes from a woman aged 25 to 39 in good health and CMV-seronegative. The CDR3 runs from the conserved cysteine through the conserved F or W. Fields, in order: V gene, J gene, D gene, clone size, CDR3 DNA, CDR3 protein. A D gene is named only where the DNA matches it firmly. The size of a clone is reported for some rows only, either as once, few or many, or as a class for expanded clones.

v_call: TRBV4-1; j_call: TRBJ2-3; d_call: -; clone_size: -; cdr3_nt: TGCGCCAGCAGCCTCCCCGGGGGTGGCACAGATACGCAGTATTTT; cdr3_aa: CASSLPGGGTDTQYF
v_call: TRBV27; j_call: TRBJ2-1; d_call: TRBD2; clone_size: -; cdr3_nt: TGTGCCAGCAGTTCTCTAGCGGGGATATACAATGAGCAGTTCTTC; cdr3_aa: CASSSLAGIYNEQFF
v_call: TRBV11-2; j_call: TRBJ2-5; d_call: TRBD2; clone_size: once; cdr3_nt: TGTGCCAGCAGCCGACTAGCGGGACGAGAGACCCAGTACTTC; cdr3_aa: CASSRLAGRETQYF
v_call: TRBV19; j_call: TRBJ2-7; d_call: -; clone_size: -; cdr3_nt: TGTGCCAGTAGTATTGGGCAGGATTACGAGCAGTACTTC; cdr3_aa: CASSIGQDYEQYF
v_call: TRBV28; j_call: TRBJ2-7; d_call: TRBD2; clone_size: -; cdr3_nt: TGTGCCAGCAGTTTATCATTCGGGTCGGCTGGACTAGCGTCCGGATACGAGCAGTACTTC; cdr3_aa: CASSLSFGSAGLASGYEQYF
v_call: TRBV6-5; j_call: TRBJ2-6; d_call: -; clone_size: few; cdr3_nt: TGTGCCAGCAGTGTAAGCCGATCTGGGGCCAACGTCCTGACTTTC; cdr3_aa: CASSVSRSGANVLTF
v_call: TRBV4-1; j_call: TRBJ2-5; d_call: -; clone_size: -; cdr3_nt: TGCGCCAGCAGCCCGGAGGGGACAGAACAAGAGACCCAGTACTTC; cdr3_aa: CASSPEGTEQETQYF
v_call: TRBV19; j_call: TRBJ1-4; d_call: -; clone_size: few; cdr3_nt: TGTGCCAGCCGGGGACTGCAAAATGAAAAACTGTTTTTT; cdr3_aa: CASRGLQNEKLFF
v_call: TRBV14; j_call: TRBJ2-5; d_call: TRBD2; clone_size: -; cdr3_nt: TGTGCCAGCAGCCGATTGGGGACGAGACTAGCGGAACAAGAGACCCAGTACTTC; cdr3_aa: CASSRLGTRLAEQETQYF
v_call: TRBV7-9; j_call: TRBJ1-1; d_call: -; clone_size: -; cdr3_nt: TGTTCCAGCAGCGAAGTGACAGGTCGGACTGAAGCTTTCTTT; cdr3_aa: CSSSEVTGRTEAFF
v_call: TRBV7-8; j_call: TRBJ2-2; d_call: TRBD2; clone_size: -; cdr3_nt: TGTGCCAGCATCAGGGATCTAGCGGGAGCTTACACCGGGGAGCTGTTTTTT; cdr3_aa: CASIRDLAGAYTGELFF
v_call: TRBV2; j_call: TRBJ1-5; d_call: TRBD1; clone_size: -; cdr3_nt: TGTGCCAGCAGTGAAAGGACAGGTAATCAGCCCCAGCATTTT; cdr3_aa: CASSERTGNQPQHF
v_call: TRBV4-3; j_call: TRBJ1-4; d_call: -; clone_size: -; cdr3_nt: TGCGCCAGCAGCCAAGATTGGGCAGGGAGGTATGCAACTAATGAAAAACTGTTTTTT; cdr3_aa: CASSQDWAGRYATNEKLFF
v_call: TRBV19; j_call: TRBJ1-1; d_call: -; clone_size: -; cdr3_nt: TGTGCCAGTAGTATGACAGGCACCACCACTGAAGCTTTCTTT; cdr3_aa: CASSMTGTTTEAFF
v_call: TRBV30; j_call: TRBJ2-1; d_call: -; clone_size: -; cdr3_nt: TGTGCCTGGAGCGAGCAGACTAGCAATGAGCAGTTCTTC; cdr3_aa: CAWSEQTSNEQFF
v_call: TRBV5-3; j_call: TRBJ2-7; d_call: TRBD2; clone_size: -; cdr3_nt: TGTGCCAGAAGCCATCGGACTAGCGCGTCACTCCCCTACGAGCAGTACTTC; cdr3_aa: CARSHRTSASLPYEQYF
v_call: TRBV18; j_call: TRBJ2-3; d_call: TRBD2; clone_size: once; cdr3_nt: TGTGCCAGCTCACCCGGGCTGGCGGGAGCATCAGATACGCAGTATTTT; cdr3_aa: CASSPGLAGASDTQYF
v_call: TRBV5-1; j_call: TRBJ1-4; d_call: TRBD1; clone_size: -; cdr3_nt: TGCGCCAGCAGCTTGGTCCCGACAGGGGTAGGGGAAAAACTGTTTTTT; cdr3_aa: CASSLVPTGVGEKLFF
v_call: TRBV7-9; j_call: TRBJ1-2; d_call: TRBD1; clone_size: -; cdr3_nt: TGTTCCAGCAGACCCTCCTCCCGGGGACAGGGGAATGGCTACACCTTC; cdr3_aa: CSSRPSSRGQGNGYTF
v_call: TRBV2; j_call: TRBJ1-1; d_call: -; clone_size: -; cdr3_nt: TGTGCCAGCTTAAAGTCAGGGGTCGAGCGGGGGGTAGCTTTCTTT; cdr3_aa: CASLKSGVERGVAFF
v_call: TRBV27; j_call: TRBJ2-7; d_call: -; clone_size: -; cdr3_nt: TGTGCCAGCAGTCGTGCGGGGTCCCACGAGCAGTACTTC; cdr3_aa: CASSRAGSHEQYF
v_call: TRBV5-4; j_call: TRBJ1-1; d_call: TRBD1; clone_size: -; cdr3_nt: TGTGCCAGCAGCCAGACAGGGGCAAACACTGAAGCTTTCTTT; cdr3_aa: CASSQTGANTEAFF
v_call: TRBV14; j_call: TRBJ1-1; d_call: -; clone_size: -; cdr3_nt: TGTGCCAGCAGCCAGCTACAGGGCTACACTGAAGCTTTCTTT; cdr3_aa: CASSQLQGYTEAFF
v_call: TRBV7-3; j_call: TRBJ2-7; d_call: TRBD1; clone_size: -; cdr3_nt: TGTGCCAGTGGGGGACAGGGAAGCTACGAGCAGTACTTC; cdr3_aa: CASGGQGSYEQYF
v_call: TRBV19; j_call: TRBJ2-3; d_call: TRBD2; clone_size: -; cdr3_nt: TGTGCCAGTAGTAGCAGACTAGCGGGGTTAGCAGATACGCAGTATTTT; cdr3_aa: CASSSRLAGLADTQYF
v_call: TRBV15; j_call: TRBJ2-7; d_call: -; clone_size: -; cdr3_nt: TGTGCCACCAGCAGAGATCTGGGCAGGGCTTACGAGCAGTACTTC; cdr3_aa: CATSRDLGRAYEQYF
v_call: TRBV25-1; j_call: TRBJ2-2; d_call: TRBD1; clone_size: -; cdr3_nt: TGTGCCAGCAGCGGCACCCGGACAGGGGGCTTCGGGGAGCTGTTTTTT; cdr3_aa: CASSGTRTGGFGELFF
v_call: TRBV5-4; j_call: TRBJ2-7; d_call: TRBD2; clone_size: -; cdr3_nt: TGTGCCAGCAGCCCGGCGGGGGGGTTATCCTACGAGCAGTACTTC; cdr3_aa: CASSPAGGLSYEQYF
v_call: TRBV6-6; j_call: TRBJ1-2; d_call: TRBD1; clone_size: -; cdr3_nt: TGTGCCAGCACTTTAGACAGGGAAGCAGGCTACACCTTC; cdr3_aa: CASTLDREAGYTF
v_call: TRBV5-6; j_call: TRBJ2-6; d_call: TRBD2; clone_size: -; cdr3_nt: TGTGCCAGCAGCTTGGCGGGGGGTCCCCTCTCTGGGGCCAACGTCCTGACTTTC; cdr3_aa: CASSLAGGPLSGANVLTF
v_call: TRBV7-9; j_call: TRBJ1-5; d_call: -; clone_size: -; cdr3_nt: TGTGCCAGCAGCTTAGGCGGGGGCAATCAGCCCCAGCATTTT; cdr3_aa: CASSLGGGNQPQHF
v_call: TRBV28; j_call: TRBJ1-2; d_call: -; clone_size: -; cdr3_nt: TGTGCCAGCAGTACCCGGGACATTAGGGGCTACACCTTC; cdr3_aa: CASSTRDIRGYTF
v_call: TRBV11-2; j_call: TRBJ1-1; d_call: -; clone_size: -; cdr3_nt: TGTGCCAGCAGCCCCCAGGGGATTGTGACTTTGAACACTGAAGCTTTCTTT; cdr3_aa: CASSPQGIVTLNTEAFF
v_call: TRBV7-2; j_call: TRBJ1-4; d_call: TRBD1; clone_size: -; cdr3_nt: TGTGCCAGCAGCTTAACCACCGGGACAGGGCGTGAAAAACTGTTTTTT; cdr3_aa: CASSLTTGTGREKLFF
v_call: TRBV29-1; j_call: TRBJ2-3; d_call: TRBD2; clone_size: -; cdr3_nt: TGCAGCGCTTGGGGAGGGGAGGGTACGCAGTATTTT; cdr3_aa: CSAWGGEGTQYF
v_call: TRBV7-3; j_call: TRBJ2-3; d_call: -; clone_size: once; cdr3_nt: TGTGCCAGCAGCTTACGCGCCAGCACAGATACGCAGTATTTT; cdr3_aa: CASSLRASTDTQYF
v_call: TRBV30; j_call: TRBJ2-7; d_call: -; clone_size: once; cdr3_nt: TGTGCCGTCACCCCTCGCAGTGGCTACGAGCAGTACTTC; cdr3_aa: CAVTPRSGYEQYF
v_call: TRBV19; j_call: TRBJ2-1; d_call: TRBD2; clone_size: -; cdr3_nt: TGTGCCAGTAGTATAGGACTAGCTTTTGAGCAGTTCTTC; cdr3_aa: CASSIGLAFEQFF
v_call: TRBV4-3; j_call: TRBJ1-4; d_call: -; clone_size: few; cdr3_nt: TGCGCCAGCAGCCAAGTGCGCGTCGACAGGAGTGGAAAACTGTTTTTT; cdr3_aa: CASSQVRVDRSGKLFF
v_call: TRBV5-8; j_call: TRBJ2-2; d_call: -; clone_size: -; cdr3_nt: TGTGCCAGCAGCCTGGTGCCAGGCCTATACACCGGGGAGCTGTTTTTT; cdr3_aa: CASSLVPGLYTGELFF
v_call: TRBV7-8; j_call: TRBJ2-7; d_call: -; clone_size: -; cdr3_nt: TGTGCCAGCAGCACCGGGACTCGATCCATCTACGAGCAGTACTTC; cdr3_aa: CASSTGTRSIYEQYF
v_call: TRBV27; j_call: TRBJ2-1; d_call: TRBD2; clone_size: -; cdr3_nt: TGTGCCAGCAGTTCAAGCGGGAGCTCCTACAATGAGCAGTTCTTC; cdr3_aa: CASSSSGSSYNEQFF
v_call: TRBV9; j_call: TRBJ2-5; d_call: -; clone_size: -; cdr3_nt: TGTGCCAGCAGCGTAGAGGTTAGCGGCCTGGAGACCCAGTACTTC; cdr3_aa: CASSVEVSGLETQYF
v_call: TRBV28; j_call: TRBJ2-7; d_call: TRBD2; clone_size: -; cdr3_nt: TGTGCCAGCAAGTCGTGGACTAGCGGACTCTACGAGCAGTACTTC; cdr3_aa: CASKSWTSGLYEQYF
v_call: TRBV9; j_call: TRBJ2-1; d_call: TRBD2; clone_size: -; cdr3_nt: TGTGCCAGCAGCGCCCGGGGACTAGCGGGTAGCGGTGAGCAGTTCTTC; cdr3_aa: CASSARGLAGSGEQFF
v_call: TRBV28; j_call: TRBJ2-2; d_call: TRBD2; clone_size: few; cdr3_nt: TGTGCCAGCAGTTTACTAGCGGGGGCCCCCAACACCGGGGAGCTGTTTTTT; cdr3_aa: CASSLLAGAPNTGELFF
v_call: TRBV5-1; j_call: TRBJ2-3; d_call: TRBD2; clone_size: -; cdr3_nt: TGCGCCAGCAGCTTGGCAATCGTAGCGGGAGGAACAGATACGCAGTATTTT; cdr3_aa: CASSLAIVAGGTDTQYF
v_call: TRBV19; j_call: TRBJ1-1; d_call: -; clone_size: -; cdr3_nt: TGTGCCAGTAGTACTTCAGGTTTTGAAGCTTTCTTT; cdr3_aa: CASSTSGFEAFF
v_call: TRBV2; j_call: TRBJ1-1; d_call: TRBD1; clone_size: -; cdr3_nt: TGTGCCAGCAGCCCTATGACAGGGGTCCCTTCGGCGGAAGCTTTCTTT; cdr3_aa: CASSPMTGVPSAEAFF
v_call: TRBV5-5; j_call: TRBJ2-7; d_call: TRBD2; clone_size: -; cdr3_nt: TGTGCCAGCAGTTCATGGACTAGCGGGGTCTTCTTTTCCTACGAGCAGTACTTC; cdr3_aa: CASSSWTSGVFFSYEQYF
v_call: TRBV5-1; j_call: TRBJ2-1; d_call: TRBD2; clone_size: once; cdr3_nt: TGCGCCAGCAGCCCACCGGGACTAGCGGGACGCGAGCAGTTCTTC; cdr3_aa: CASSPPGLAGREQFF
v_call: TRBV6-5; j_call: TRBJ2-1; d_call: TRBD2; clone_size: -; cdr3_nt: TGTGCCAGCAGTGACTCACTAGCGGGAGGCAATGAGCAGTTCTTC; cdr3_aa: CASSDSLAGGNEQFF
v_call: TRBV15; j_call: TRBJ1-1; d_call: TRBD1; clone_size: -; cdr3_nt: TGTGCCACAATGCCTCCGGGACAGGGAATGAACACTGAAGCTTTCTTT; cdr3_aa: CATMPPGQGMNTEAFF
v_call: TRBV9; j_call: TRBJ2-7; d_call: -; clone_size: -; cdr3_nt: TGTGCCAGCAGCTCCCCAGGGGGGATGGACACCTACGAGCAGTACTTC; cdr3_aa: CASSSPGGMDTYEQYF
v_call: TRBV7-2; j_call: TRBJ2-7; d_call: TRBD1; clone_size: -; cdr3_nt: TGTGCCAGCAGCTTCGGCCTGGGACAGAACTACGAGCAGTACTTC; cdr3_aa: CASSFGLGQNYEQYF
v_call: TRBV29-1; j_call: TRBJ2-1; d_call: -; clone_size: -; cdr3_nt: TGCAGCGTTAGGGCCGGGCGTGGGGGGTGGATAAGGGACAATGAGCAGTTCTTC; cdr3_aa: CSVRAGRGGWIRDNEQFF
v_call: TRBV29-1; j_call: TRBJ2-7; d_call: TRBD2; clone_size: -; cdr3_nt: TGCAGCGTCGATCGGTTAGCCGGGGAGGGCCTGTACGAGCAGTACTTC; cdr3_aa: CSVDRLAGEGLYEQYF
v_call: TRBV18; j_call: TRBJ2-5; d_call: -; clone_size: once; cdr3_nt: TGTGCCAGCTCACCGTTGATGCGGGAGACCCAGTACTTC; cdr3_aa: CASSPLMRETQYF
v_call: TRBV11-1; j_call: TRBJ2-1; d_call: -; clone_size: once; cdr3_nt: TGTGCCAGCTCTAGAGGGGGAGTCTTTTCCTACAATGAGCAGTTCTTC; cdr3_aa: CASSRGGVFSYNEQFF
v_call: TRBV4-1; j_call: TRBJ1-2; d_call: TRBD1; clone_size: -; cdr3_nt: TGCGCCAGCAGCCATAGGGGGCAGAACTATGGCTACACCTTC; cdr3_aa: CASSHRGQNYGYTF